This entry concerns a single T cell receptor (beta chain). As yet, its antigen is unknown. This entry comes from a study of a mutant IDH1 vaccine in newly diagnosed glioma. The V segment lost 11 bases and the J segment 8 bases; nucleotides outside the gene matches: 13. Germline CDR1 is MNHNS and CDR2 is SASEGT. The CDR3 is 13 residues long. Time point denoted: week 5, during vaccination. Topical imiquimod was applied with each vaccine dose, which held 300 ug of mutant IDH1 20-mer peptide. Only in-frame clones appear in the TCRdb table, and some are missing; sequencing was by immunoSEQ multiplex PCR. There are some 38,000 clones in the sample; approximately 80% occur only once, and around 5.5% lies in the top ten.

The receptor comes from a man aged 35-49 years with glioma. Here the sequenced sample was PBMCs, taken from a glioma patient whose treatment included an IDH1 peptide vaccine. The rearrangement links TRBV6-1 to TRBJ1-1; 8 bases agree with TRBD1. The CDR3 sequence is CASQKRTGPEAFF. In nucleotides, the CDR3 is TGTGCCTCACAGAAGAGGACAGGGCCCGAAGCTTTCTTT.